This T cell receptor beta chain was sequenced for a study of shared clonotypes between healthy human individuals. A remark on this clone: Its antigen is unidentified.

Some 30,000 T cell genomes, or roughly 200 ng DNA, went into the sorted-subset replicate PCRs. Sequencing used immunoSEQ multiplex PCR; TCRdb keeps in-frame clones, though not all of them. The repertoire holds about 980,000 clones, with about 80% as singletons. General study results and limits: Between several donors, naive CD4 clonotypes were shared at a level of about 5%. Clonotypes shared by all four donors outscored non-shared clonotypes in generation probability.

Trimming shortened V by 4 bases and J by 2 bases, and 10 bases separated the two germline ends. CDR1 and CDR2 (germline): SGHRS, YFSETQ. This CDR3 region has 13 residues. The TCR sequence derives from a man younger than 35 in good health. Sequencing was carried out using memory CD4+ T cells sorted from blood. Documented subset: CD45RA-negative fraction. This chain connects TRBV5-1 to TRBJ2-7; D could derive from TRBD1 or TRBD2 (5 bases each). CDR3 in DNA: TGCGCCAGCAGCAGGGACCCAGCCTACGAGCAGTACTTC. Protein: CASSRDPAYEQYF. Together with reference TRBV5-1 and TRBJ2-7, the CDR3 gives the full variable domain: KAGVTQTPRYLIKTRGQQVTLSCSPISGHRSVSWYQQTPGQGLQFLFEYFSETQRNKGNFPGRFSGRQFSNSRSEMNVSTLELGDSALYLCASSRDPAYEQYFGPGTRLTVT.